This TCR beta chain was identified during a study of OX40 agonist ivuxolimab in advanced cancers. TCRdb's copy holds only in-frame clones and misses some; the assay was immunoSEQ multiplex PCR. The sample shows 75,000 to 100,000 clones, 70% to 85% of them seen only once. Trimming at V came to 4 bases and at J to 5 bases, leaving 7 bases not matched to a gene. CDR1 SGHDT and CDR2 YYEEEE come from the germline V gene. The CDR3 runs 15 residues. The sequencing here drew on CD4+ or CD8+ T cells sorted from blood, taken in a trial of the OX40 agonist ivuxolimab. This chain links TRBV5-6 with TRBJ2-3, with TRBD2 matching 10 bases. The sequence derives from an adult with an advanced solid tumor such as melanoma, head and neck, liver or kidney cancer. The CDR3 nucleotides read TGTGCCAGCAGCGCGCTAGCGGGAGAGCTAGATACGCAGTATTTT. Translating gives CASSALAGELDTQYF.